This T cell receptor beta chain was recorded in a study of post-analysis software for immune sequencing data. At the level of the study: Relapsing-remitting, secondary progressive and progressive-relapsing forms made up the multiple sclerosis disease courses. Notes on the study in general: The five TRBV segments detected at higher frequency in patients than in controls included TRBV5-6, TRBV5-1 and TRBV20-1. Strong co-clustering by F measure linked samples that shared a preparation batch.

This clonotype has ten or more counts. Its specificity is not known. Per germline, CDR1 SGHRS and CDR2 YFSETQ. The CDR3 is 11 amino acids. The V end lost 1 base, the J end lost 5 bases, and 2 bases lay between the germline ends. Presence of unique molecular identifiers characterized the TCR beta cDNA libraries. TCRdb independently ran MiXCR on the PCR reads; one entry per CDR3 protein. This table holds roughly 700,000 distinct CDR3 sequences, around 27% found once. This chain joins TRBV5-1 and TRBJ2-3; no firm D call. The clonotype originates from a girl under 18 with multiple sclerosis. The specimen was blood. The CDR3 DNA sequence: TGCGCCAGCAGCTTGAAAGATACGCAGTATTTT. This sequence encodes CASSLKDTQYF.